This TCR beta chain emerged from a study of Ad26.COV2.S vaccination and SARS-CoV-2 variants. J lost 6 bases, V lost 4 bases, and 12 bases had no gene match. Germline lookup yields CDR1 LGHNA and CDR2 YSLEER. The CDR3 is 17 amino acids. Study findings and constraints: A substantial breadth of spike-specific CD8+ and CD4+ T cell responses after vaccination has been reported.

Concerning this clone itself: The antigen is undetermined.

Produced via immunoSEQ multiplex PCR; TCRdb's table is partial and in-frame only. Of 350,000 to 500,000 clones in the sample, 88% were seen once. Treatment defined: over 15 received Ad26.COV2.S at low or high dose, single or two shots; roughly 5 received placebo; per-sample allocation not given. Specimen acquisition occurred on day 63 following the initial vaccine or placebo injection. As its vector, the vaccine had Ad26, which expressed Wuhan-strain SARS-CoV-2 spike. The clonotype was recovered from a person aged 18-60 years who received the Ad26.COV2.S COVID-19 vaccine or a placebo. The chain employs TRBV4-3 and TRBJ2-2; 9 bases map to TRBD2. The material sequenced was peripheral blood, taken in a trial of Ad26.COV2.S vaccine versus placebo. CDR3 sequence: CASSPSTSGGISGELFF. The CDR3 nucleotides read TGCGCCAGCAGCCCAAGTACGAGCGGGGGGATTTCCGGGGAGCTGTTTTTT.